One sample yielded the 10 T cell receptor beta chains listed below, sequenced in a study of T cell repertoires in cytomegalovirus infection. TCRdb reanalysed the reads using MiXCR and keeps one entry per CDR3 protein. The sample has some 280,000 distinct CDR3 sequences, 12% to 15% seen once; the top ten hold 7.5% to 10%. The sequencing input was PBMCs. The receptors were gathered from a human donor in good health (CMV status not recorded). Some clones in this sample may be carry-over from other donors' samples.

In the case of this clonotype: A much larger clone sits a single nucleotide away, making a read error possible. The chain links TRBV6-6 to TRBJ1-1; no clear D. The germline gives CDR1 MNHNY, CDR2 SVGAGI (reference sequence). V gave up 5 bases and J gave up 3 bases, with 13 bases separating them. This CDR3 comprises 14 residues. The CDR3 loop reads CASSRDCADTEAFF. CDR3 DNA: TGTGCCAGCAGTCGAGACTGCGCGGACACTGAAGCTTTCTTT.

A single count supports this clonotype. The CDR3 DNA follows: TGTGCCAGCAGCTTAGTAGCGCCGCCAGCCGGGGAGCTGTTTTTT. It is translated as CASSLVAPPAGELFF. The chain links TRBV11-2 to TRBJ2-2, with a possible D match to TRBD2 (5 bases). Germline CDR1 reads SGHAT; CDR2 reads FQNNGV. The CDR3 extends over 15 amino acids. Between the trimmed V and J ends, which lost 1 base and 6 bases, there was a span of 12 bases.

This clonotype was observed a few times. V usage is TRBV12-3 or TRBV12-4 and J usage is TRBJ2-1, with 11 bases aligning to TRBD1. This CDR3 region has 14 residues. V lost 5 bases and J lost 9; bases outside the gene matches: 6. CDR3 sequence reads: CASSQSDRGREQFF. The CDR3 DNA reads as TGTGCCAGCAGTCAATCGGACAGGGGGCGTGAGCAGTTCTTC.

The rearrangement links TRBV7-2 to TRBJ1-1; D is ambiguous. V was trimmed by 3 bases and J by 6 bases, leaving 8 bases between them. There are 12 residues in the CDR3. CDR1 is SGHTA, CDR2 FQGNSA, per germline. This CDR3 reads CASSFRHAEAFF. CDR3 nucleotide sequence: TGTGCCAGCAGCTTCAGGCACGCTGAAGCTTTCTTT.

In this sample, this clonotype turned up a few times. The V gene is TRBV27, the J gene TRBJ2-1; D is perhaps TRBD2 (5 bases). CDR1 is MNHEY, CDR2 SMNVEV, per germline (reference sequence). This CDR3 has 13 residues. V was pared by 5 bases and J by 5 bases, with 10 bases between. The CDR3 region has the DNA TGTGCCAGCAGTCCGGGGAGCCACAATGAGCAGTTCTTC. Amino acid sequence: CASSPGSHNEQFF.

Many counts were recorded for this clonotype. This rearrangement joins TRBV7-8 to TRBJ2-3, with D possibly being TRBD1 (5 bases). The CDR3 is 15 residues long. From germline, CDR1 is SGHVS and CDR2 FQNEAQ. V shed 5 bases and J shed 4 bases, with 16 bases lying between them. The CDR3 bases are TGTGCCAGCAGCGCTCGAACTTGGGGCGCAGATACGCAGTATTTT. This sequence encodes CASSARTWGADTQYF. The whole variable domain, remainder taken from reference TRBV7-8 and TRBJ2-3, is GAGVSQSPRYKVAKRGQDVALRCDPISGHVSLFWYQQALGQGPEFLTYFQNEAQLDKSGLPSDRFFAERPEGSVSTLKIQRTQQEDSAVYLCASSARTWGADTQYFGPGTRLTVL.

Ten or more counts support this clonotype. The J gene is TRBJ1-3, the V gene TRBV5-6, with D possibly matching TRBD1 (5 bases). The germline V and J ends were trimmed by 4 bases and 4 bases, with 15 bases remaining between them. This CDR3 spans 15 amino acids. Per the germline V gene, CDR1 is SGHDT and CDR2 is YYEEEE. CDR3 residues: CASSRRQGAGNTIYF. CDR3 DNA sequence: TGTGCCAGCAGCCGACGGCAGGGTGCAGGAAACACCATATATTTT. The full variable domain, with the rest looked up from reference TRBV5-6 and TRBJ1-3, is DAGVTQSPTHLIKTRGQQVTLRCSPKSGHDTVSWYQQALGQGPQFIFQYYEEEERQRGNFPDRFSGHQFPNYSSELNVNALLLGDSALYLCASSRRQGAGNTIYFGEGSWLTVV.

Ten or more counts support this clonotype. CDR3 region: CATFNAGSSYNSPLHF. The CDR3 coding sequence is TGTGCCACCTTCAACGCAGGGAGCTCCTATAATTCACCCCTCCACTTT. The chain couples TRBV6-1 to TRBJ1-6, with D maybe TRBD1 (5 bases). The CDR3 spans 16 residues. Trimming stripped 10 bases from V and 0 bases from J, with 16 bases between. Germline V gene sequence: CDR1 MNHNS, CDR2 SASEGT.

This chain joins TRBV5-1 and TRBJ1-1, with D possibly TRBD1 on 5 matching bases. The CDR3 is 14 residues long. Germline assignment: CDR1 SGHRS and CDR2 YFSETQ. Deletions cut 2 bases from V and 5 bases from J, with 13 bases between. For the CDR3, the DNA is TGCGCCAGCAGCTTCCGGGGGGAAGGGACTGAAGCTTTCTTT. This encodes CASSFRGEGTEAFF.

This clonotype was seen ten or more times. The rearrangement uses TRBV11-2 and TRBJ2-7, with D perhaps TRBD1 (6 bases). V lost 1 base and J 4 bases, leaving 20 bases between the germline ends. CDR1 is SGHAT, CDR2 FQNNGV, per germline. This CDR3 has 17 residues. CDR3 loop: CASSLGKWGNRAYEQYF. CDR3 bases: TGTGCCAGCAGCTTAGGCAAATGGGGTAACAGGGCGTACGAGCAGTACTTC.